The subject of this entry is one TCR beta chain. The antigen remains undetermined. This entry comes from a study of cytomegalovirus exposure and HLA in healthy donors. Findings and caveats of the study: Later findings reportedly placed an Asian-associated ancestry cluster below the roughly 690-donor mean for N-insertions. Reports state that TCR beta sequences accurately predicted most subjects' HLA-A and HLA-B alleles.

The ends lost 1 base at V and 0 bases at J; junction bases unmatched: 0. This CDR3 contains 15 residues. The germline V gene has CDR1 LGHNA and CDR2 YNFKEQ. The PCR was carried out with 60 Vbeta primers and 13 Jbeta primers. Authors' methods: An analysis that came later counted 77 million or so unique TCR beta chains, around 12 million shared. The assay was immunoSEQ multiplex PCR, and TCRdb's table has in-frame clones only and misses some. V and J calls and clone size are those listed in that table; D and trimming were worked out from the DNA. The sample has more than 90,000 clones, less than 70% seen once; the top ten hold about 2.2%.

Sequences were obtained from PBMCs. This receptor was obtained from a woman in her thirties in good health and CMV-seronegative. The chain is built from TRBV4-2 and TRBJ2-1, with 7 bases identical to TRBD2. DNA of the CDR3: TGTGCCAGCAGCCAAGGGACTAGCTCCTACAATGAGCAGTTCTTC. It translates to CASSQGTSSYNEQFF.